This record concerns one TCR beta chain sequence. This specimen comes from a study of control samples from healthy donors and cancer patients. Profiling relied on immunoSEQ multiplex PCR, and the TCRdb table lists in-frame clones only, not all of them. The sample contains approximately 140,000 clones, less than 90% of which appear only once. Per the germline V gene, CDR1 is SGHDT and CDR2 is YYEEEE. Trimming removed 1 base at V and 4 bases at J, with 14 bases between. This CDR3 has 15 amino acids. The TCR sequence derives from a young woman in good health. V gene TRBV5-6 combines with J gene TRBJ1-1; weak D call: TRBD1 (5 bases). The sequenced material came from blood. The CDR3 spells CASSLPLTAITEAFF. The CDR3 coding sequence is TGTGCCAGCAGCTTGCCCCTGACAGCGATCACTGAAGCTTTCTTT.